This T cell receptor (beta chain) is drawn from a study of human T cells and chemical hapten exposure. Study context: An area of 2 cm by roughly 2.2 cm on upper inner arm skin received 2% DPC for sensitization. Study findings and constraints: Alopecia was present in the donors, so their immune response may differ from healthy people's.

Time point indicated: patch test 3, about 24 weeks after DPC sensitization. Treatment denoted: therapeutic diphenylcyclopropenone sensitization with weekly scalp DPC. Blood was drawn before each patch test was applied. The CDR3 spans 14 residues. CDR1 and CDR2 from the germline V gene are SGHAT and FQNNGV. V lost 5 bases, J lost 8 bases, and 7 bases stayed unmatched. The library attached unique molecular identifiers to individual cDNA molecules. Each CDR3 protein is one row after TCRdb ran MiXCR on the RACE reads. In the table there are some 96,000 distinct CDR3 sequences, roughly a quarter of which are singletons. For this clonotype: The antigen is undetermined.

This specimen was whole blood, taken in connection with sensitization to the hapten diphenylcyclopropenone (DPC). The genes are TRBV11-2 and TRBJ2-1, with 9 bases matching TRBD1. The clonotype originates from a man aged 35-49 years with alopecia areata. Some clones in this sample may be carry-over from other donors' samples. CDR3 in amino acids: CASSLDRGRDEQFF. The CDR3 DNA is TGTGCCAGCAGCCTTGACAGGGGGAGAGATGAGCAGTTCTTC.